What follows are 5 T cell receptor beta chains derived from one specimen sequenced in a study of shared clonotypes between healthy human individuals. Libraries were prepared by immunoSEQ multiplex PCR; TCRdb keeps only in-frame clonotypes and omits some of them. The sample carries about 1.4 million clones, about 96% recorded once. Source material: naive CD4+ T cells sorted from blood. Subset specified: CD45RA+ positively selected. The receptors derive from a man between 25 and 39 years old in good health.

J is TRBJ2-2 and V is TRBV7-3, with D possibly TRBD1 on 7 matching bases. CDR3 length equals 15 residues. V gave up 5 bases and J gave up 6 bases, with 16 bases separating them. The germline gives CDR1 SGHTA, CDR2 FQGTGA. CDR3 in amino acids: CASSKGGQPAGELFF. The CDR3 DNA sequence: TGTGCCAGCAGCAAGGGGGGACAGCCCGCCGGGGAGCTGTTTTTT. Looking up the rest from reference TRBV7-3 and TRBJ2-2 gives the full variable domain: GAGVSQTPSNKVTEKGKYVELRCDPISGHTALYWYRQSLGQGPEFLIYFQGTGAADDSGLPNDRFFAVRPEGSVSTLKIQRTERGDSAVYLCASSKGGQPAGELFFGEGSRLTVL.

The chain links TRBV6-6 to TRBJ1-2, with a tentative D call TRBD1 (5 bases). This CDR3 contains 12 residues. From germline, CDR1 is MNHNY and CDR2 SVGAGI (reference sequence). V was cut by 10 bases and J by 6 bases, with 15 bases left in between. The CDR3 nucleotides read TGTGCCACGTCCGAGGGGAAGCATGGCTACACCTTC. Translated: CATSEGKHGYTF.

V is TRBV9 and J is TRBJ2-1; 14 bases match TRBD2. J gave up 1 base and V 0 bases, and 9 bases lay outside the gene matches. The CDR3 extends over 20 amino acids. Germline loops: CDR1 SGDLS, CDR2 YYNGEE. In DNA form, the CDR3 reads TGTGCCAGCAGCGTAGGCGGGGGGACTAGCGGGAGAAGGTCCTACAATGAGCAGTTCTTC. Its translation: CASSVGGGTSGRRSYNEQFF.

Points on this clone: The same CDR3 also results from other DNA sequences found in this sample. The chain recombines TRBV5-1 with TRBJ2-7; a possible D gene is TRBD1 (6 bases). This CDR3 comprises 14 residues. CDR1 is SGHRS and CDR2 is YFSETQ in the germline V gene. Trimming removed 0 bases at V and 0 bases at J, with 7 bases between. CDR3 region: CASSLGRGSYEQYF. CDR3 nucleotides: TGCGCCAGCAGCTTGGGCAGGGGCTCCTACGAGCAGTACTTC. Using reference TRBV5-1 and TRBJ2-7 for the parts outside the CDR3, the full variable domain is KAGVTQTPRYLIKTRGQQVTLSCSPISGHRSVSWYQQTPGQGLQFLFEYFSETQRNKGNFPGRFSGRQFSNSRSEMNVSTLELGDSALYLCASSLGRGSYEQYFGPGTRLTVT.

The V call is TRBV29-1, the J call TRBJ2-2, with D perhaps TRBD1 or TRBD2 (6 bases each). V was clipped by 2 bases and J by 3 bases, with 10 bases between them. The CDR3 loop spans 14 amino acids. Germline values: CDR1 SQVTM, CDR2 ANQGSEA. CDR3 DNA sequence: TGCAGCGTTGAACGGGGGCGGTACACCGGGGAGCTGTTTTTT. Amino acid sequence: CSVERGRYTGELFF.